Listed here are 18 T cell receptor beta chains from one sample, sequenced in a study of T cell repertoires and Cas9 in healthy adults. Produced via immunoSEQ multiplex PCR; TCRdb's table is partial and in-frame only. There are under 25,000 clones in the sample; about 92% occur only once, and roughly 0.69% lies in the top ten. Sequenced: CD4+ effector T cells (CD127+, CD25-, CD137-, CD154-) from PBMCs; culture status not recorded. These receptors were obtained from a human donor in good health.

This clone was seen more than once but under ten times. For the CDR3, the DNA is TGTGCCAGCAGCTTGCGGGGGATGGGCGGCTACACCTTC. This translates into CASSLRGMGGYTF. The chain has TRBV5-6 and TRBJ1-2; the D gene is possibly TRBD1 (5 bases). Trimming removed 1 base from V and 8 bases from J, with 12 bases in between. The germline CDR1 and CDR2 sequences are SGHDT and YYEEEE. This CDR3 is 13 amino acids long.

The chain recombines TRBV28 with TRBJ1-1; 10 bases are a match to TRBD1. Losses at the gene ends were 2 bases for V and 1 base for J; bases not matched to a gene: 1. This CDR3 region has 15 residues. Germline loops: CDR1 MDHEN, CDR2 SYDVKM. The CDR3 DNA reads as TGTGCCAGCAGTTTAGGGGACAGGGGGAACACTGAAGCTTTCTTT. Amino acids: CASSLGDRGNTEAFF.

The chain uses TRBV18 and TRBJ2-1; TRBD1 is a possible D gene (6 bases). The V end was cut by 2 bases, the J end by 2 bases, with 13 bases between. Per germline, CDR1 KGHSH and CDR2 LQKENI. This CDR3 region has 16 residues. Here the CDR3 DNA reads TGTGCCAGCTCACCAAACTTACAGGGAGCCTACAATGAGCAGTTCTTC. Its protein is CASSPNLQGAYNEQFF. Based on the CDR3 plus reference TRBV18 and TRBJ2-1, the full variable domain is NAGVMQNPRHLVRRRGQEARLRCSPMKGHSHVYWYRQLPEEGLKFMVYLQKENIIDESGMPKERFSAEFPKEGPSILRIQQVVRGDSAAYFCASSPNLQGAYNEQFFGPGTRLTVL.

This clone came up once. This rearrangement joins TRBV29-1 to TRBJ2-3; perhaps D is TRBD1 or TRBD2 (5 bases each). The CDR3 has 15 residues. Germline-derived CDR1 and CDR2 are SQVTM and ANQGSEA. Deletions cut 0 bases from V and 1 base from J, with 11 bases between. CDR3 DNA sequence: TGCAGCGTTGAAGATAGAACGGGGCGCACAGATACGCAGTATTTT. Translating gives CSVEDRTGRTDTQYF.

V and J are TRBV11-2 and TRBJ2-7; D is tentatively TRBD1 or TRBD2 (5 bases each). V was trimmed by 4 bases and J by 6 bases, leaving 19 bases between them. Per germline, CDR1 SGHAT and CDR2 FQNNGV. CDR3 length: 15 residues. The chain's CDR3 is CASSSYAGTAVEQYF. Here the CDR3 DNA reads TGTGCCAGCAGCTCGTACGCAGGGACGGCCGTCGAGCAGTACTTC.

The chain has TRBV6-6 and TRBJ2-7, with 12 bases that match TRBD2. Trimming at V came to 6 bases and at J to 2 bases, leaving 5 bases not matched to a gene. The CDR3 contains 15 residues. The germline V gene encodes CDR1 MNHNY and CDR2 SVGAGI (reference sequence). CDR3 in amino acids: CASSFLAGGTYEQYF. The DNA for the CDR3 is TGTGCCAGCAGCTTTCTAGCGGGGGGGACCTACGAGCAGTACTTC.

Remarks on this clone: The germline gene is not matched at one end of the junction; a read error may be the cause. The chain recombines TRBV10-2 with TRBJ2-3, with D possibly matching TRBD2 (7 bases). CDR1 and CDR2 from the germline V gene are WSHSY and SAAADI. CDR3 length: 20 residues. In DNA, the CDR3 is TGCGCCAGCAGTGAGCCGGCAATCTTAGGCGGGGGCTCGAGCATAGATACGCAGTATTTT. Residues: CASSEPAILGGGSSIDTQYF.

This CDR3 is CASSIPGLAGNIQYF. CDR3 nucleotide sequence: TGTGCCAGTAGTATCCCCGGACTAGCGGGAAACATTCAGTACTTC. The chain couples TRBV19 to TRBJ2-4, with TRBD2 matching over 11 bases. Germline V gene data show CDR1 as LNHDA and CDR2 as SQIVND (reference sequence). The V gene end was trimmed by 3 bases and the J gene end by 6 bases; junction bases not matched to a gene: 4. The CDR3 runs to 15 residues.

The chain employs TRBV5-1 and TRBJ1-2; unclear D gene. V was cut by 0 bases and J by 6 bases, with 9 bases left in between. This CDR3 region has 13 residues. Germline assignment: CDR1 SGHRS and CDR2 YFSETQ. CDR3 nucleotide sequence: TGCGCCAGCAGCTTGGCGATCGACCATGGCTACACCTTC. It specifies CASSLAIDHGYTF.

The V and J genes are TRBV7-2 and TRBJ2-7, with 11 bases aligning to TRBD2. CDR3 length equals 16 residues. Germline assignment: CDR1 SGHTA and CDR2 FQGNSA. V was pared by 4 bases and J by 4 bases, with 9 bases of the junction left unmatched. This CDR3 reads CASSSDLAGGRYEQYF. The CDR3 DNA reads as TGTGCCAGCAGCTCGGACCTAGCGGGGGGCAGATACGAGCAGTACTTC.

This clone turned up a few times. The rearrangement joins TRBV7-9 to TRBJ2-2; D may be TRBD1 (6 bases). The CDR3 has 18 amino acids. Germline V gene sequence: CDR1 SEHNR, CDR2 FQNEAQ (reference sequence). With 9 bases removed from V and 1 base from J, the gap between germline ends came to 24 bases. This chain's CDR3 is CASPGGEQWKKNTGELFF. DNA of the CDR3: TGTGCCAGTCCTGGGGGCGAACAGTGGAAGAAGAACACCGGGGAGCTGTTTTTT.

This sequence joins TRBV18 and TRBJ1-2; tentative D call: TRBD1 (5 bases). CDR3 size: 15 residues. The germline CDR1 and CDR2 sequences are KGHSH and LQKENI. Between the trimmed V and J ends, which lost 0 bases and 4 bases, there was a span of 12 bases. The chain's CDR3 is CASSPPLGGGYGYTF. CDR3 DNA: TGTGCCAGCTCACCACCGCTTGGGGGGGGCTATGGCTACACCTTC.

This clone showed up just once. This chain connects TRBV7-9 to TRBJ2-7, with 8 bases that match TRBD1. Germline CDR1 and CDR2: SEHNR and FQNEAQ (reference sequence). V trimming: 6 bases; J trimming: 0 bases; junction bases outside the gene matches: 4. The CDR3 covers 14 residues. The CDR3 protein is CASSPGGSSYEQYF. In DNA, the CDR3 is TGTGCCAGCAGTCCAGGGGGCAGCTCCTACGAGCAGTACTTC.

The rearrangement links TRBV11-2 to TRBJ2-1; TRBD1 aligns across 12 bases. The V gene end was trimmed by 5 bases and the J gene end by 7 bases; junction bases not matched to a gene: 6. This CDR3 spans 15 amino acids. The V gene's germline CDR1 is SGHAT and CDR2 FQNNGV. CDR3 sequence reads: CASSNRDRGRNEQFF. Written as DNA, the CDR3 is TGTGCCAGCAGCAACCGGGACAGGGGGCGAAATGAGCAGTTCTTC.

This chain joins TRBV4-1 and TRBJ1-5; 9 bases fit TRBD1. The V and J ends lost 1 base and 0 bases, in that order; junction bases with no gene match: 13. CDR3 length: 20 residues. Germline CDR1 reads MGHRA; CDR2 reads YSYEKL. In DNA, the CDR3 is TGCGCCAGCAGCCAAGGGGCGCTGGACAGGGGAAAACCTAGCAATCAGCCCCAGCATTTT. Protein sequence: CASSQGALDRGKPSNQPQHF.

The genes are TRBV6-1 and TRBJ1-2; 8 positions match TRBD1. The V gene's germline CDR1 is MNHNS and CDR2 SASEGT. After removal of 7 bases from V and 3 bases from J, the junction contained 10 bases not matched to a gene. The CDR3 has 15 amino acids. CDR3: CASTISGQGYYGYTF. The DNA for the CDR3 is TGTGCCAGCACCATATCAGGACAGGGATACTATGGCTACACCTTC.

V and J are TRBV7-2 and TRBJ2-1, with TRBD2 as a possible D gene (5 bases). CDR1 and CDR2 from the germline V gene are SGHTA and FQGNSA. Deletions cut 3 bases from V and 5 bases from J, with 11 bases between. CDR3 length equals 14 residues. The CDR3 loop reads CASSFVNGDNEQFF. In nucleotides, the CDR3 is TGTGCCAGCAGCTTCGTGAACGGGGACAATGAGCAGTTCTTC.

The chain's CDR3 is CASSHYGRDRRTDTQYF. The CDR3 DNA follows: TGTGCCAGCAGCCATTACGGCCGGGACAGGAGAACAGATACGCAGTATTTT. The V call is TRBV14, the J call TRBJ2-3, with 8 bases identical to TRBD1. Losses at the gene ends were 3 bases for V and 3 bases for J; bases not matched to a gene: 11. CDR1 and CDR2 (germline): SGHDN, FVKESK. This CDR3 spans 17 amino acids.